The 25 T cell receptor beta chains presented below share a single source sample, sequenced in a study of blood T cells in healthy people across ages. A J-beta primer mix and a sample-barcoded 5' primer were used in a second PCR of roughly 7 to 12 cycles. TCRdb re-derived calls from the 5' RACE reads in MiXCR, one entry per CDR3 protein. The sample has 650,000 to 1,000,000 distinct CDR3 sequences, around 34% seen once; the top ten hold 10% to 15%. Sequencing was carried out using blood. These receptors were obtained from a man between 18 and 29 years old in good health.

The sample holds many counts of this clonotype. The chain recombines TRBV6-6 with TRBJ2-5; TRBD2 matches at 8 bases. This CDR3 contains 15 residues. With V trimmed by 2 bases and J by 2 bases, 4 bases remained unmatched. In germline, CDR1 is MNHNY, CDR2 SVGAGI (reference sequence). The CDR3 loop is CASSYRAGVQETQYF. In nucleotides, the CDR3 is TGTGCCAGCAGTTACAGAGCGGGGGTACAAGAGACCCAGTACTTC.

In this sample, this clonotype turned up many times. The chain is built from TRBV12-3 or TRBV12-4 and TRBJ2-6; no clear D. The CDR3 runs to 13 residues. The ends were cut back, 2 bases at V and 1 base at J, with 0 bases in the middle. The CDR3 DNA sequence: TGTGCCAGCAGTTTATCTGGGGCCAACGTCCTGACTTTC. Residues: CASSLSGANVLTF.

This CDR3 is CSVAQTYNEKLFF. Here the CDR3 DNA reads TGCAGCGTTGCCCAGACGTATAATGAAAAACTGTTTTTT. The chain combines TRBV29-1 with TRBJ1-4; the D is unclear. The CDR3 runs to 13 residues. CDR1 is SQVTM, CDR2 ANQGSEA, per germline. V was trimmed by 4 bases and J by 4 bases, leaving 10 bases between them.

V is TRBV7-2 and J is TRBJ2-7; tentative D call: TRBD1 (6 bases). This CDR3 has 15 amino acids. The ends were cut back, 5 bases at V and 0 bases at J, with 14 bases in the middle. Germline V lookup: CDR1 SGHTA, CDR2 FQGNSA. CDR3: CASSRDTRSSYEQYF. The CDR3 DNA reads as TGTGCCAGCAGCCGGGACACACGGAGCTCCTACGAGCAGTACTTC.

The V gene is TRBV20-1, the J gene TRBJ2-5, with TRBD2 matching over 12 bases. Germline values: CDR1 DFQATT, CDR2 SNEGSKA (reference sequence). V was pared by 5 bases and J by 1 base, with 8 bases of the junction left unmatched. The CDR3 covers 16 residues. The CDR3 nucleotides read TGCAGTGCTGTCCCTTGGACTAGCGGGGTCCAAGAGACCCAGTACTTC. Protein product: CSAVPWTSGVQETQYF.

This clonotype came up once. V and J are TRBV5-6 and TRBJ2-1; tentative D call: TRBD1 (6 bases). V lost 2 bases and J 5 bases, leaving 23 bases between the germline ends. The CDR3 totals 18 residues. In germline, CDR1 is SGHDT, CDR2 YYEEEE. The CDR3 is CASSFRYSTGSEDNEQFF. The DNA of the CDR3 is TGTGCCAGCAGCTTCCGCTATTCCACAGGGTCTGAAGACAATGAGCAGTTCTTC. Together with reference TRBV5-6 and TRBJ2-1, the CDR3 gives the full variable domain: DAGVTQSPTHLIKTRGQQVTLRCSPKSGHDTVSWYQQALGQGPQFIFQYYEEEERQRGNFPDRFSGHQFPNYSSELNVNALLLGDSALYLCASSFRYSTGSEDNEQFFGPGTRLTVL.

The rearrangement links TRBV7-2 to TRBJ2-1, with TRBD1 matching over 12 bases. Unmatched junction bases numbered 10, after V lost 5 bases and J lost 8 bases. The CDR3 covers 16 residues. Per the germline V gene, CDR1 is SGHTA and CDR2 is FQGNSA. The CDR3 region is CASSRRTGTGGYEQFF. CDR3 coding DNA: TGTGCCAGCAGCCGAAGAACCGGGACAGGGGGCTATGAGCAGTTCTTC. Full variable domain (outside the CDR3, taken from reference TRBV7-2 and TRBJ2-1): GAGVSQSPSNKVTEKGKDVELRCDPISGHTALYWYRQSLGQGLEFLIYFQGNSAPDKSGLPSDRFSAERTGGSVSTLTIQRTQQEDSAVYLCASSRRTGTGGYEQFFGPGTRLTVL.

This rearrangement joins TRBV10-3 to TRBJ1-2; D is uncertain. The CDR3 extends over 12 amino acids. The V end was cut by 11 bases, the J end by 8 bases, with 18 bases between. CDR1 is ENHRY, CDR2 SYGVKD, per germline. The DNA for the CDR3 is TGTGCCGCTTTAAATAAAGAGGGCGGCTACACCTTC. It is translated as CAALNKEGGYTF.

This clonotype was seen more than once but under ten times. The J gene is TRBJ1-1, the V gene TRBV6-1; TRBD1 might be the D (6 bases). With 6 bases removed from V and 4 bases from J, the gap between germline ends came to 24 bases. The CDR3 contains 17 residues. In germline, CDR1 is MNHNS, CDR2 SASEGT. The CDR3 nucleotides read TGTGCCAGCAGCAACAAATGGAGCGGGGGCAGGGGCACTGAAGCTTTCTTT. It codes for CASSNKWSGGRGTEAFF.

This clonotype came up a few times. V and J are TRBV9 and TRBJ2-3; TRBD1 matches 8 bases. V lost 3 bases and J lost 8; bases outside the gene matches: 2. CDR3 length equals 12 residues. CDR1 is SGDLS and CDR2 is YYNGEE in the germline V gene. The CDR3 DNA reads TGTGCCAGCAGCGGACAGGGGACTACGCAGTATTTT. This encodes CASSGQGTTQYF.

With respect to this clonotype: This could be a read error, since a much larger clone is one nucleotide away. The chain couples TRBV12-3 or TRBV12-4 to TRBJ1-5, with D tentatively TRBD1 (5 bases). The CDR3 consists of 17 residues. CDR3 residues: CASSRYTQGVSSQPQHF. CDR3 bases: TGTGCCAGCAGCCGATACACCCAGGGCGTTAGCAGTCAGCCCCAGCATTTT.

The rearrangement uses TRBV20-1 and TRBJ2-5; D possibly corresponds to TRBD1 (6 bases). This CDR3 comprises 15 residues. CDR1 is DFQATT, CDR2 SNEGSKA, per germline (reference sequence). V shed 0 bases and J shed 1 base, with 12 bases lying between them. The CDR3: CSARDLIRGQETQYF. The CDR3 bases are TGCAGTGCTAGAGATCTCATCAGGGGCCAAGAGACCCAGTACTTC.

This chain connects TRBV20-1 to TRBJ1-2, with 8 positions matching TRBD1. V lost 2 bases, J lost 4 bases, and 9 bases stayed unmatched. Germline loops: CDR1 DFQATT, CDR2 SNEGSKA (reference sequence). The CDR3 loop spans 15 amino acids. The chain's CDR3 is CSARPPDREAYGYTF. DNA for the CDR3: TGCAGTGCTAGACCCCCGGACAGGGAGGCCTATGGCTACACCTTC.

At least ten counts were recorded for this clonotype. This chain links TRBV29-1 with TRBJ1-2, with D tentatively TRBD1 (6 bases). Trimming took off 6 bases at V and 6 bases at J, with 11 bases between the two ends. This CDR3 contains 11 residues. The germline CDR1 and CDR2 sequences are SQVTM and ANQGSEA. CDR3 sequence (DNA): TGCAGCGTAAGGCAGGGGAATGGCTACACCTTC. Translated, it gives CSVRQGNGYTF.

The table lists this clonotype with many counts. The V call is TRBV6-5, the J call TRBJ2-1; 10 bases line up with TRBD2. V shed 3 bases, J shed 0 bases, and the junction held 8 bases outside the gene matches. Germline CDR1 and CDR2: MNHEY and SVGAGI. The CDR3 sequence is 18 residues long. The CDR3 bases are TGTGCCAGCAGTTATTGGATTAGCGGGGGGAGCTCCTACAATGAGCAGTTCTTC. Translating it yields CASSYWISGGSSYNEQFF.

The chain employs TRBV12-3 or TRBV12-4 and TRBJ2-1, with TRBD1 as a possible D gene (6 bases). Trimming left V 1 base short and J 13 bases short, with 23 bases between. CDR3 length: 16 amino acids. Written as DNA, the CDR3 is TGTGCCAGCAGTTTAGTGGTGACAGGTTACCAAGAGACCCAGTTCTTC. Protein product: CASSLVVTGYQETQFF.

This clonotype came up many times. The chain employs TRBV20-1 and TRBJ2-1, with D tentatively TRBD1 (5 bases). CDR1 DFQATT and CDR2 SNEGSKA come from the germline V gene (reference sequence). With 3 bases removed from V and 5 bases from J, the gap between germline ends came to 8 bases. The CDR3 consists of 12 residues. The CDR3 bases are TGCAGTGCTAGGGACACCAACAATGAGCAGTTCTTC. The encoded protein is CSARDTNNEQFF.

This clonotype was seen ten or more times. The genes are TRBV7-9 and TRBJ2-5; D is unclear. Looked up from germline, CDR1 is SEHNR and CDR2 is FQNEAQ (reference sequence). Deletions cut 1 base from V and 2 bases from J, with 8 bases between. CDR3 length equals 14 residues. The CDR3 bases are TGTGCCAGCAGCTTAGTTTCCTTACAAGAGACCCAGTACTTC. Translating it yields CASSLVSLQETQYF.

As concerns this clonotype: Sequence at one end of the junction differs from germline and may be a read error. The chain's CDR3 is CARSLSPGQGKGWTEAFF. In DNA, the CDR3 is TGTGCCCGCAGCTTAAGTCCGGGACAGGGAAAAGGTTGGACTGAAGCTTTCTTT. J is TRBJ1-1 and V is TRBV7-9; the match to TRBD1 covers 9 bases. Per germline, CDR1 SEHNR and CDR2 FQNEAQ (reference sequence). CDR3 length: 18 amino acids.

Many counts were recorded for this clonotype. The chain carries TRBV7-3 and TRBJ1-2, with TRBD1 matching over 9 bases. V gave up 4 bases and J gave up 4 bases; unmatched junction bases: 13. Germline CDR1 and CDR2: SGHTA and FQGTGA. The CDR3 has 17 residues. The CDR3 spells CASSSPPGQGLGYGYTF. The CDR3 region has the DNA TGTGCCAGCAGCTCCCCTCCTGGACAGGGGCTGGGCTATGGCTACACCTTC.

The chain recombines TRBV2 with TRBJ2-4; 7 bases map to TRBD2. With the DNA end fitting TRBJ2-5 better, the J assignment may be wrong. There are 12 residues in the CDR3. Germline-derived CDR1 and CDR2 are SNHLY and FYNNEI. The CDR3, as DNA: TGTGCCAACAGAGCGGGGAGAGAGACCCAGTACTTC. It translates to CANRAGRETQYF.

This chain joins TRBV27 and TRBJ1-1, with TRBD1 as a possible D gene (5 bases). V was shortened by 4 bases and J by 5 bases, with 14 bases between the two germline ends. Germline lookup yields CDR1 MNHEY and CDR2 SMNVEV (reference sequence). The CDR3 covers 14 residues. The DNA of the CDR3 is TGTGCCAGCAGTTCCCGGACACCTAGGACTGAAGCTTTCTTT. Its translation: CASSSRTPRTEAFF.

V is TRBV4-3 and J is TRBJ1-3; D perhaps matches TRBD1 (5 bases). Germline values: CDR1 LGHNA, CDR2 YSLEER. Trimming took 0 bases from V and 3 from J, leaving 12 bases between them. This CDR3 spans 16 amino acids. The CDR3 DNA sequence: TGCGCCAGCAGCCAAGATTCGGGGCCGGTTGGAAACACCATATATTTT. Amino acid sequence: CASSQDSGPVGNTIYF.

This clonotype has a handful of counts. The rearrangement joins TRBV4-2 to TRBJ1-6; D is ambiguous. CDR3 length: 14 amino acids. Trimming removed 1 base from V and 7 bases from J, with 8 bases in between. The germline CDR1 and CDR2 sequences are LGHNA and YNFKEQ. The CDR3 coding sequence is TGTGCCAGCAGCCAAGCTTTAGGGAATTCACCCCTCCACTTT. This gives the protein CASSQALGNSPLHF.

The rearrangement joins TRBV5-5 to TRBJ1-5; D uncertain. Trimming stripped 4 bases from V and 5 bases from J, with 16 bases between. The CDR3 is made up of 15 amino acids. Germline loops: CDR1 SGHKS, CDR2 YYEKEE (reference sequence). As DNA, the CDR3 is TGTGCCAGCAGCCCGGTATGGACCACGGATCAGCCCCAGCATTTT. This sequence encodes CASSPVWTTDQPQHF. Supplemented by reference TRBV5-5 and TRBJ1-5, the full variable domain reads DAGVTQSPTHLIKTRGQQVTLRCSPISGHKSVSWYQQVLGQGPQFIFQYYEKEERGRGNFPDRFSARQFPNYSSELNVNALLLGDSALYLCASSPVWTTDQPQHFGDGTRLSIL.